The source of this TCR beta chain is a study of T cell responses to AZD1222 COVID-19 vaccine. A remark on this clone: Its antigen is undetermined.

Points from the study as a whole: Repertoire sampling was restricted to post-peak T cell response timepoints.

TCRdb's table, derived via immunoSEQ multiplex PCR, lists solely in-frame clones and lacks some. The table lists more than 95,000 clones, just over 85% of them singletons. Germline assignment: CDR1 SQVTM and CDR2 ANQGSEA. The CDR3 sequence is 13 residues long. The V end lost 4 bases, the J end lost 6 bases, and 16 bases lay between the germline ends. This sequence joins TRBV29-1 and TRBJ2-7; tentatively, D is TRBD2 (5 bases). The receptor was derived from an adult in good health. Here the sequenced sample was peripheral blood, taken on day 0 of AZD1222 vaccination. The CDR3 loop reads CSVAPKVEGEQYF. Written as DNA, the CDR3 is TGCAGCGTTGCCCCCAAGGTAGAGGGCGAGCAGTACTTC.